The rows below give T cell receptor beta chains drawn from one sample of a study of shared clonotypes between healthy human individuals. Sequenced by immunoSEQ multiplex PCR; TCRdb stores in-frame clones only, minus some. The sample has roughly 1,500,000 clones, around 98.5% seen once. The sample taken for sequencing was naive CD4+ T cells sorted from blood. The receptors stem from a man aged 25-45 years in good health. Each CDR3 is given with its conserved first and last residue. D genes are given only for firm matches. The size field is filled for only some rows; it gives once, few, many or a size class.

14	TRBD1	TRBV5-1	TRBJ2-3	once	TGCGCCAGCAGCCTCGGGACAGGCTCGGCTACGCAGTATTTT	CASSLGTGSATQYF
15	.	TRBV6-1	TRBJ1-5	.	TGTGCCAGCAGTGAAGCGCAACCGCCACTCTCCCCCCAGCATTTT	CASSEAQPPLSPQHF
18	.	TRBV4-3	TRBJ2-1	.	TGCGCCAGCAGCCAATACCGGGACACTAGGCCCCTCTACAATGAGCAGTTCTTC	CASSQYRDTRPLYNEQFF
13	.	TRBV18	TRBJ2-7	.	TGTGCCAGCTCACCACCGTCCTCCTACGAGCAGTACTTC	CASSPPSSYEQYF
11	.	TRBV28	TRBJ2-1	once	TGTGCCAGCAGAACCCATAATGAGCAGTTCTTC	CASRTHNEQFF
15	.	TRBV15	TRBJ2-3	once	TGTGCCACCAGCTCGAGACGGATTAGCACAGATACGCAGTATTTT	CATSSRRISTDTQYF
14	.	TRBV7-9	TRBJ2-7	.	TGTGCCAGCAGCTTAGGGGCAGGGGAATACGAGCAGTACTTC	CASSLGAGEYEQYF
14	.	TRBV28	TRBJ2-1	.	TGTGCCAGCACCCGGGACCGCTCCTACAATGAGCAGTTCTTC	CASTRDRSYNEQFF
15	.	TRBV28	TRBJ1-5	.	TGTGCCAGCATCCCAGGACACTATAGCAATCAGCCCCAGCATTTT	CASIPGHYSNQPQHF
13	TRBD1	TRBV30	TRBJ2-2	once	TGTGCCTGGAGCCCGACAGGGACCGGGGAGCTGTTTTTT	CAWSPTGTGELFF
14	TRBD2	TRBV14	TRBJ2-7	.	TGTGCCACGCGGCGGGGGGGGCTTCTCTACGAGCAGTACTTC	CATRRGGLLYEQYF
17	TRBD2	TRBV7-6	TRBJ2-5	.	TGTGCCAGCAGCTTACCAACTTCCGGGACTAGCGGGGGGACCCAGTACTTC	CASSLPTSGTSGGTQYF
14	TRBD1	TRBV28	TRBJ1-1	.	TGTGCCAGCAGTGGGACAGCCGTTGACACTGAAGCTTTCTTT	CASSGTAVDTEAFF
14	.	TRBV10-1	TRBJ2-3	.	TGCGCCAGCAGTGGGGGGGCGAGGGCAGATACGCAGTATTTT	CASSGGARADTQYF
14	.	TRBV7-2	TRBJ2-3	.	TGTGCCAGCAGCTCCCTTGGGTCCCACGATACGCAGTATTTT	CASSSLGSHDTQYF
19	TRBD2	TRBV11-2	TRBJ2-4	.	TGTGCCAGCAGCTCCCTACCCCTAGCGGGAGGGCCTTTTAGCAACATTCAGTACTTC	CASSSLPLAGGPFSNIQYF
14	.	TRBV6-5	TRBJ2-1	.	TGTGCCAGCAGTGACACTAACTCCTACAATGAGCAGTTCTTC	CASSDTNSYNEQFF
15	TRBD1	TRBV5-6	TRBJ1-2	.	TGTGCCAGCAGCGGGGGACAGGGCATTAACTATGGCTACACCTTC	CASSGGQGINYGYTF
14	.	TRBV14	TRBJ1-2	.	TGTGCCAGCAGCCAGAGCCGCGGCTACTATGGCTACACCTTC	CASSQSRGYYGYTF
15	TRBD2	TRBV11-2	TRBJ2-1	.	TGTGCCAGCAGCCCCGGGACTAGCGGGGACAATGAGCAGTTCTTC	CASSPGTSGDNEQFF
15	.	TRBV6-1	TRBJ1-1	.	TGTGCCAGCAGTGAATATTGGCATGGGGTCACTGAAGCTTTCTTT	CASSEYWHGVTEAFF
16	TRBD1	TRBV9	TRBJ2-6	.	TGTGCCAGCAGCCTATTACAGGGGTCTGGGGCCAACGTCCTGACTTTC	CASSLLQGSGANVLTF
14	TRBD2	TRBV2	TRBJ2-3	.	TGTGCCAGCAGAGGACGACTAGCGTCAGATACGCAGTATTTT	CASRGRLASDTQYF
15	TRBD1	TRBV6-1	TRBJ2-5	.	TGTGCCAGCAGTCTACGGGACAGAACAACAGAGACCCAGTACTTC	CASSLRDRTTETQYF
15	.	TRBV7-9	TRBJ2-5	.	TGTGCCAGCAGCTTACTGCAGGCCCACCAAGAGACCCAGTACTTC	CASSLLQAHQETQYF
15	.	TRBV5-1	TRBJ2-2	once	TGCGCCAGCAGCTTGGCTTGGGGAAGGACCGGGGAGCTGTTTTTT	CASSLAWGRTGELFF
15	TRBD2	TRBV9	TRBJ2-2	.	TGTGCCAGCAGCCCCCGGGACTACAACACCGGGGAGCTGTTTTTT	CASSPRDYNTGELFF
14	.	TRBV2	TRBJ2-3	.	TGTGCCACCCTACGGGAGACAAGCACAGATACGCAGTATTTT	CATLRETSTDTQYF
10	.	TRBV6-1	TRBJ2-7	.	TGTGCCAGTGGAACCTACGAGCAGTACTTC	CASGTYEQYF
15	TRBD1	TRBV7-9	TRBJ2-3	.	TGTGCCAGCAGCGTCGGACAGGGGGCCACAGATACGCAGTATTTT	CASSVGQGATDTQYF
15	TRBD1	TRBV11-3	TRBJ2-7	.	TGTGCCAGCAGCTTAAAAGCGGGACAGGGATACGAGCAGTACTTC	CASSLKAGQGYEQYF